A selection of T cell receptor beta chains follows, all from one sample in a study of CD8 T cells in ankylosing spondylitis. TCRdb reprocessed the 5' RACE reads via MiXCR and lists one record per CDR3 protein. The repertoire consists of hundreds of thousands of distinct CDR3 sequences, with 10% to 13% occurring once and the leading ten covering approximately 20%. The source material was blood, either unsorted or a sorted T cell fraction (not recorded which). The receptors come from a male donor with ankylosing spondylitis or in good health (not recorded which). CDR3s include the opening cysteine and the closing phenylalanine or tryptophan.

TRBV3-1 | CASSHSGFGTDTQYF
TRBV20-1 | CSARGLAGASGELFF
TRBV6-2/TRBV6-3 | CASSYGPKNTEAFF
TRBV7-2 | CASSQLFGLQETQYF
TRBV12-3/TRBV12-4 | CASSTTLSYEQYF
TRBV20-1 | CSAGQGNQPQHF
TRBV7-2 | CASSLGAGRRGHYGYTF
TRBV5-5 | CASSKDYKNTEAFF
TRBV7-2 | CASSSTGTGPYEQYF
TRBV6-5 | CASSYTGYEAFF
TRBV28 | CASTLGTGGSYEQYF
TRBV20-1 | CSAGTSGVTTDTQYF
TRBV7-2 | CASNRQRGGFYNEQFF
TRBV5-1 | CASSPNPEETQYF
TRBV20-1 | CSARDGGGAADTQYF
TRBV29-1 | CSAEQGATTEAFF
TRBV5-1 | CASSPGLAGGPYSYNEQFF
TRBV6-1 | CASSPAGLAGVKNTGELFF
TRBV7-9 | CASSTLGYEQYF
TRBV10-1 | CASSEPGHSVNEQFF
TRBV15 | CATSSNKEGRTYEQYF
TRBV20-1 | CSAVTGDPHQETQYF
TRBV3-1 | CASSQEGRLGDTQYF
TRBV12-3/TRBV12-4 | CASSISPGGDTQYF
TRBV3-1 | CASSEAPFYEQYF
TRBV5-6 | CASSLAGPLYNEQFF
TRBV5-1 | CASSLRPGGETQYF
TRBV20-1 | CSARPGLAGSTDTQYF
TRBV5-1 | CASSQWTGNNQPQHF
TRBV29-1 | CSVEGAGDYEQYF
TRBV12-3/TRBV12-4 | CASGSSGTGNYGYTF
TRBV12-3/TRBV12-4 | CASSAPSVQETQYF
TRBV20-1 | CSARDPRLAGEQYF
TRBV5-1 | CASRDSGSFTEAFF
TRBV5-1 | CASSLDGVGDIDTQYF
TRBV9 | CASSAYGQSTDTQYF
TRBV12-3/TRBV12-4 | CASSMNRGGATQYF
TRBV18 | CASSPFFSGASNTGELFF
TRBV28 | CASSLGHNLKPEAFF
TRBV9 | CASGTGTLNTEAFF
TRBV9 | CASSVVGATDEKLFF